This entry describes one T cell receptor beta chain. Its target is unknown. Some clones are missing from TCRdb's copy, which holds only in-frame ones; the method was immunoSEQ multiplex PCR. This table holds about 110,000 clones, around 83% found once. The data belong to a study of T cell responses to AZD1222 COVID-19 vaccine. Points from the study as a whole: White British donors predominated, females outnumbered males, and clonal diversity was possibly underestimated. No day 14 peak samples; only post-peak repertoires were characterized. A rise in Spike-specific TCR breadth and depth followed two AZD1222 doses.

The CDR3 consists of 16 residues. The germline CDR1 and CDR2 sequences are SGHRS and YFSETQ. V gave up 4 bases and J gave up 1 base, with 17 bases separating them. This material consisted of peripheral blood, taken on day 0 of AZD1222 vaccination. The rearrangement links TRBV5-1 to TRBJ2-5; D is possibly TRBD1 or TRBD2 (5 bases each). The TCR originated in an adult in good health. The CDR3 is CASSPAGTNPQETQYF. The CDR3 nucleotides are TGCGCCAGCAGCCCCGCCGGGACCAACCCCCAAGAGACCCAGTACTTC.